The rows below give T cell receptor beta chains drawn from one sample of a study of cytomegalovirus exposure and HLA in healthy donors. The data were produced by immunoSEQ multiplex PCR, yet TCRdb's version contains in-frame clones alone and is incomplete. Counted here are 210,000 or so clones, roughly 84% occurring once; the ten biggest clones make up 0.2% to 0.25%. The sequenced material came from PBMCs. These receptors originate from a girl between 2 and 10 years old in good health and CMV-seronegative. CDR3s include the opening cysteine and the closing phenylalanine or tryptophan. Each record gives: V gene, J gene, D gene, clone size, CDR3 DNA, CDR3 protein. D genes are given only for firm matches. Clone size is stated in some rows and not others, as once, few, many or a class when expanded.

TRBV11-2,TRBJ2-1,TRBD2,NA,TGTGCCAGCAGACCTAGCGGGAACAATGAGCAGTTCTTC,CASRPSGNNEQFF
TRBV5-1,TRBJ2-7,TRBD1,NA,TGCGCCAGCAGCTTAAAACAGGGGTACGAGCAGTACTTC,CASSLKQGYEQYF
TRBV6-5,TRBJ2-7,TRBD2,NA,TGTGCCAGCAAAAGCGGGGACTCCTACGAGCAGTACTTC,CASKSGDSYEQYF
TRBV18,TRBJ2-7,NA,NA,TGTGCCAGCTCACCTCTGTCCGGGGGAAGCTCCTACGAGCAGTACTTC,CASSPLSGGSSYEQYF
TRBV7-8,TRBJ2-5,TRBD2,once,TGTGCCAGCAGCCTGCTAGCGGGAGGTATAGAGACCCAGTACTTC,CASSLLAGGIETQYF
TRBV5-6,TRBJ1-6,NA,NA,TGTGCCAGCAGCTCGAGGTTGAGGACACTAAATAATTCACCCCTCCACTTT,CASSSRLRTLNNSPLHF
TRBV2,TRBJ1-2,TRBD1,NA,TGTGCCAGCAGAAAGGACTCCGGGACAGGGTTTAGCTACACCTTC,CASRKDSGTGFSYTF
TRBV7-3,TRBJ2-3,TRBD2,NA,TGTGCCAGCAGCCTGAGGACTAGCAGATACACAGATACGCAGTATTTT,CASSLRTSRYTDTQYF
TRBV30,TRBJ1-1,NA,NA,TGTGCCTGGAAAAATCCCCGTGAAGCTTTCTTT,CAWKNPREAFF
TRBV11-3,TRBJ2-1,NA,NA,TGTGCCAGCAGCTCGAGGACTGAACGAAATGAGCAGTTCTTC,CASSSRTERNEQFF
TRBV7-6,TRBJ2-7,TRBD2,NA,TGTGCCAGCAGCCTCAGTCTAGCGGGAGACCCATACGAGCAGTACTTC,CASSLSLAGDPYEQYF
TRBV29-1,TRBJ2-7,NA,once,TGCAGCGCTCTAGGACTCCACTACGAGCAGTACTTC,CSALGLHYEQYF
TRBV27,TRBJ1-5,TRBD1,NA,TGTGCCAGCAGTTCGACAGGGTCCGGCAATCAGCCCCAGCATTTT,CASSSTGSGNQPQHF
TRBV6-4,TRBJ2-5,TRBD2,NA,TGTGCCAGCAGTGCGACTAGCGGGGAAGAGACCCAGTACTTC,CASSATSGEETQYF
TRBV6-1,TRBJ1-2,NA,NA,TGTGCCAGCAGTGAAGCTGACAGCTATGGCTACACCTTC,CASSEADSYGYTF
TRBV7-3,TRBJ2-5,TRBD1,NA,TGTGCCAGCAGTCGACAGGGCCAAGAGACCCAGTACTTC,CASSRQGQETQYF
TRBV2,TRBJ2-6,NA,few,TGTGCCAGCACCGCGGGAGGGGCCAACGTCCTGACTTTC,CASTAGGANVLTF
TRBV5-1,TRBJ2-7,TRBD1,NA,TGCGCCAGCAGCGTCTCTGGGACAGCGGCTTACGAGCAGTACTTC,CASSVSGTAAYEQYF